This T cell receptor (beta chain) was captured in a study of T cells in Graves' hyperthyroidism and ophthalmopathy (dated by TCRdb to between 2018 and 2021). In terms of the full investigation: Peripheral blood samples were taken at initial diagnosis, before any treatment was given. A discovery cohort of roughly 96 patients, approximately 45 with Graves' ophthalmopathy and 57 with stable Graves' hyperthyroidism, was used to find distinguishing TCR V-J signatures. An independent validation cohort of 18 to 20 hyperthyroidism patients and 17 patients who later progressed to ophthalmopathy tested prospective prediction of ophthalmopathy. The 100 discovery patients were randomly divided into training and test sets at a 7:3 ratio. The study also compared thyroid tissue and blood T-cell repertoires from about six Graves' hyperthyroidism patients. After blood sampling, hyperthyroidism patients were treated with methimazole at a starting dose of 30 mg daily, and ophthalmopathy patients were treated with high-dose intravenous methylprednisolone. The paper describes TCR Vbeta CDR3 sequencing of about 140 peripheral blood samples, made up of about 41 ophthalmopathy patients, some 76 hyperthyroidism patients and roughly 17 progressor patients.

What the research found in general, with its limitations: Blood samples also contained most of the expanded thyroid clonotypes (frequency above 0.001), which suggests that blood repertoires may reflect thyroid immune responses. A model built on a 13 V-J signature distinguished ophthalmopathy from stable hyperthyroidism, reaching around 90% sensitivity and around 81% specificity in cross-validation and 80%/75% in testing. In validation, the model predicted progression to ophthalmopathy a median of around six months before onset, with around 70% sensitivity and around 76% specificity. Sample size was not statistically predetermined, and blinding of investigators to group allocation was not performed.

The TCR beta CDR3 regions were amplified from the RNA transcripts. The first round of RT-PCR for the TCR CDR3 was performed with the HTBI primer set and the Qiagen OneStep RT-PCR kit. A second multiplex PCR round built the libraries, followed by size selection and purification. Sequencing of the libraries was done on an Illumina HiSeq2000 using paired-end 100 bp reads. On the authors' methods: SOAPnuke was used to process the raw data, with reads discarded if the reads contained adapters or uncalled bases, had a mean Phred below 15, or lacked an exact constant-primer or identifier match. High-quality paired reads were merged using COPE v1.2.5, and each unique nucleotide sequence was defined as a clonotype. Clonotypes were aligned to IMGT TRBV, TRBD and TRBJ reference segments using MiTCR v1.1. The analysis was restricted to V-J combinations with a frequency above 0.0001, which together covered 98% to 99.2% of the repertoires. The TCS score was defined as F50 (clonal expansion) divided by E x V (chaos), with BLOSUM62-based TCRdist calculated between CDR3 peptides within each V-J. Welch's t-statistics and random forest reduced fewer than 550 V-J features to roughly 13, which were used in a naive Bayes classifier (R e1071). Thyroid-blood repertoire similarity was quantified with the Morisita-Horn index. Starting from the raw public reads, TCRdb applied fastp trimming at Q25, assembled clones with MiXCR and retained in-frame beta chains. Each CDR3 protein gets just one entry, which takes the most common genes and DNA from the rows behind it. TCRdb's processing, not the authors', yielded these V and J calls. The sample table shows roughly 800,000 distinct CDR3 sequences, and about 38% are seen once. The ten largest clones add up to over 8% of the sample.

CDR1 and CDR2 are drawn from the germline V gene: SGHTA, FQGNSA. The cysteine opens and the phenylalanine closes a CDR3 of 15 amino acids. This entry keeps only the CDR3 DNA: 45 bases, framed from base 1. V has 5 bases trimmed and J has 1 base trimmed; junction bases matching no gene number 5. A patient counted as having stable Graves' hyperthyroidism if no progression to ophthalmopathy occurred over 18 months of follow-up. Hyperthyroidism patients were newly diagnosed, had a disease duration of under 2 months, and were aged 18 to 65 years. Any patient with an uncontrolled infection, another autoimmune disease, pregnancy or lactation was excluded. Diagnoses were established on the basis of clinical symptoms, serum thyroxine and TRAb, thyroid ultrasound, and orbital computed tomography. Ficoll-Paque density gradient centrifugation was used to isolate PBMCs from around 10 ml of fresh peripheral blood. Trizol reagent was used to extract total RNA, and RNA quality was then checked on an Agilent 2100 Bioanalyzer.

This clonotype was seen repeatedly, ten times or more. Its specific antigen is unknown. The sample holds no much larger clone one base away, and base qualities are not on file. The receptor was isolated from a man younger than 35 with Graves' hyperthyroidism. Sequencing was carried out using blood. This chain joins TRBV7-2 to TRBJ1-3; TRBD1 fits 7 bases in the junction. The CDR3 region: CASSTDRASGNTIYF. The DNA is as follows: TGTGCCAGCAGCACCGACAGGGCTTCTGGAAACACCATATATTTT.